Each of the 32 T cell receptor beta chains below was sequenced from the same sample in a study of CD8 T cells in ankylosing spondylitis. TCRdb used MiXCR to reprocess the 5' RACE reads, holding one entry per CDR3 protein. The sample has 240,000 or so distinct CDR3 sequences, over 8.5% seen once. The sequenced material came from blood, either unsorted or a sorted T cell fraction (not recorded which). Receptors originate from a male donor with ankylosing spondylitis or in good health (not recorded which).

This clonotype was observed a handful of times. V gene TRBV2 combines with J gene TRBJ1-5; TRBD1 might be the D (5 bases). The germline gives CDR1 SNHLY, CDR2 FYNNEI. Trimming pared 8 bases from V and 4 bases from J, leaving 18 bases between. The CDR3 has 15 residues. CDR3 region: CASQSGVGFNQPQHF. The CDR3, as DNA: TGTGCCAGCCAATCGGGGGTTGGGTTTAATCAGCCCCAGCATTTT.

The V call is TRBV7-2, the J call TRBJ2-7; D may be TRBD2 (6 bases). CDR1 and CDR2 from the germline V gene are SGHTA and FQGNSA. The CDR3 has 15 residues. Trimming stripped 5 bases from V and 0 bases from J, with 14 bases between. The CDR3 sequence: CASSRLAGSSYEQYF. CDR3 DNA sequence: TGTGCCAGCAGCAGACTCGCGGGAAGCTCCTACGAGCAGTACTTC.

This clonotype was counted many times. The gene calls are TRBV6-1 and TRBJ1-2, with D unresolved. The germline V and J ends were trimmed by 3 bases and 6 bases, with 17 bases remaining between them. CDR3 size: 15 residues. Germline V CDR1 and CDR2: MNHNS, SASEGT. The CDR3 bases are TGTGCCAGCAGTGACCCCGCAGGCCCAAGGAATGGCTACACCTTC. This translates into CASSDPAGPRNGYTF.

This clonotype was found many times. This sequence joins TRBV24-1 and TRBJ2-7, with D perhaps matching TRBD2 (5 bases). The CDR3 covers 14 residues. Trimming took 3 bases from V and 4 from J, leaving 12 bases between them. The V gene's germline CDR1 is KGHDR and CDR2 SFDVKD. The CDR3 loop reads CATSDARGGYEQYF. In DNA, the CDR3 is TGTGCCACCAGTGATGCCCGAGGCGGGTACGAGCAGTACTTC.

This clonotype was observed a handful of times. The chain is built from TRBV7-2 and TRBJ2-4, with D possibly matching TRBD1 (5 bases). Germline CDR1 reads SGHTA; CDR2 reads FQGNSA. The length of the CDR3 is 13 residues. V was shortened by 2 bases and J by 8 bases, with 10 bases between the two germline ends. The CDR3 loop is CASSLKGADIQYF. CDR3 sequence (DNA): TGTGCCAGCAGCTTAAAAGGGGCGGACATTCAGTACTTC.

This clonotype has ten or more counts. The chain joins TRBV5-1 to TRBJ2-3; D is unresolved. V lost 0 bases and J 5 bases, leaving 13 bases between the germline ends. Germline V lookup: CDR1 SGHRS, CDR2 YFSETQ. The CDR3 has 15 residues. This CDR3 is CASSLVRGSGDTQYF. The CDR3 coding sequence is TGCGCCAGCAGCTTGGTACGCGGTAGTGGAGATACGCAGTATTTT.

The chain has TRBV24-1 and TRBJ2-1; 11 nucleotides align to TRBD2. Germline V gene lookup returns CDR1 KGHDR and CDR2 SFDVKD. The CDR3 extends over 17 amino acids. V lost 9 bases, J lost 3 bases, and 12 bases stayed unmatched. CDR3 protein: CATAGLAGGIVYNEQFF. In DNA, the CDR3 is TGTGCCACCGCAGGGTTAGCGGGGGGGATAGTCTACAATGAGCAGTTCTTC.

This clonotype was observed at least ten times. A read error may account for a junction end that differs from germline. V usage is TRBV12-3 or TRBV12-4 and J usage is TRBJ1-4; 9 nucleotides line up with TRBD1. The CDR3 totals 18 residues. The CDR3 DNA reads TGTGCCAGCAGGCCTACTACAGGGGGCGCGATAACTGATGAAAAACTGTTTTTT. Amino acids: CASRPTTGGAITDEKLFF.

Ten or more counts support this clonotype. J is TRBJ2-5 and V is TRBV2, with D perhaps TRBD2 (6 bases). CDR1 is SNHLY, CDR2 FYNNEI, per germline. V was trimmed by 11 bases and J by 5 bases, leaving 15 bases between them. The CDR3 extends over 12 amino acids. CDR3 amino acids: CAAGGGMETQYF. The CDR3 DNA is TGTGCCGCCGGCGGCGGGATGGAGACCCAGTACTTC.

This clonotype was detected only a few times. This chain joins TRBV7-3 and TRBJ2-1; a weak D match, TRBD2 (7 bases). CDR3 size: 16 residues. CDR1 and CDR2 from the germline V gene are SGHTA and FQGTGA. Trimming shortened V by 1 base and J by 8 bases, and 18 bases separated the two germline ends. CDR3 sequence reads: CASSLIRQGRVHEQFF. The CDR3 nucleotides are TGTGCCAGCAGCTTAATACGGCAGGGGAGGGTCCATGAGCAGTTCTTC.

There are many counts of this clonotype. This sequence joins TRBV29-1 and TRBJ2-3, with D tentatively TRBD2 (7 bases). Trimming pared 5 bases from V and 6 bases from J, leaving 15 bases between. The CDR3 extends over 13 amino acids. CDR1 is SQVTM, CDR2 ANQGSEA, per germline. DNA of the CDR3: TGCAGCGTTCCCACTTGGGGGGGCGATACGCAGTATTTT. This codes for CSVPTWGGDTQYF.

This clonotype was recorded many times. In DNA form, the CDR3 reads TGCGCCAGCAGCTCGGGGGAGGGGAGCAATGAGCAGTTCTTC. Translating gives CASSSGEGSNEQFF. The chain links TRBV5-1 to TRBJ2-1; TRBD2 matches 7 bases. The CDR3 consists of 14 residues. CDR1 is SGHRS and CDR2 is YFSETQ in the germline V gene. V shed 3 bases, J shed 6 bases, and the junction held 6 bases outside the gene matches. The complete variable domain, with remaining parts taken from reference TRBV5-1 and TRBJ2-1, reads KAGVTQTPRYLIKTRGQQVTLSCSPISGHRSVSWYQQTPGQGLQFLFEYFSETQRNKGNFPGRFSGRQFSNSRSEMNVSTLELGDSALYLCASSSGEGSNEQFFGPGTRLTVL.

This clonotype was observed many times. The gene calls are TRBV6-1 and TRBJ1-6; D uncertain. The germline V gene has CDR1 MNHNS and CDR2 SASEGT. This CDR3 spans 15 amino acids. V lost 6 bases and J 8 bases, leaving 17 bases between the germline ends. DNA for the CDR3: TGTGCCAGCAGCCAAACGGCCCCCGAACATTCACCCCTCCACTTT. Encoded protein: CASSQTAPEHSPLHF.

This clonotype was seen a few times. The V and J genes are TRBV7-2 and TRBJ1-2; 7 bases line up with TRBD1. The germline V gene has CDR1 SGHTA and CDR2 FQGNSA. This CDR3 has 14 residues. With V trimmed by 5 bases and J by 6 bases, 9 bases remained unmatched. The CDR3 bases are TGTGCCAGCAGCAAAGTGGGACAGTCAAATGGCTACACCTTC. Translating gives CASSKVGQSNGYTF.

The CDR3, as DNA: TGTGCCAGCAGCTTGGGGCCCGGGACAGGCGACACTGAAGCTTTCTTT. Protein: CASSLGPGTGDTEAFF. This sequence joins TRBV5-6 and TRBJ1-1; TRBD1 agrees at 8 bases. The CDR3 has 16 amino acids. Germline V gene lookup returns CDR1 SGHDT and CDR2 YYEEEE. After removal of 0 bases from V and 3 bases from J, the junction contained 7 bases not matched to a gene.

This clonotype was seen ten or more times. The rearrangement joins TRBV7-9 to TRBJ1-4; a possible D gene is TRBD1 (5 bases). Trimming left V 3 bases short and J 3 bases short, with 11 bases between. The germline V gene has CDR1 SEHNR and CDR2 FQNEAQ (reference sequence). CDR3 length: 15 amino acids. CDR3 nucleotide sequence: TGTGCCAGCAGCTTCCGAAGGGGCGCTAATGAAAAACTGTTTTTT. Amino acid sequence: CASSFRRGANEKLFF.

This clonotype has ten or more counts. The rearrangement links TRBV11-2 to TRBJ1-1; possibly TRBD1 for D (5 bases). V was cut by 1 base and J by 0 bases, with 9 bases left in between. This CDR3 is built from 15 residues. Germline lookup yields CDR1 SGHAT and CDR2 FQNNGV. CDR3 bases: TGTGCCAGCAGCTTAGTACCAGGGATGAACACTGAAGCTTTCTTT. Amino acids: CASSLVPGMNTEAFF. The full variable domain, rest sourced from reference TRBV11-2 and TRBJ1-1, is EAGVAQSPRYKIIEKRQSVAFWCNPISGHATLYWYQQILGQGPKLLIQFQNNGVVDDSQLPKDRFSAERLKGVDSTLKIQPAKLEDSAVYLCASSLVPGMNTEAFFGQGTRLTVV.

This clonotype was seen more than once but under ten times. A much larger clone differs from this one at a single base, so this may be a read error. The chain is built from TRBV10-3 and TRBJ2-1; TRBD2 aligns across 8 bases. Germline V gene data show CDR1 as ENHRY and CDR2 as SYGVKD. This CDR3 spans 13 amino acids. The CDR3 loop is CTTSGSSYNEQFF. The CDR3 DNA sequence: TGTACCACAAGCGGGAGCTCCTACAATGAGCAGTTCTTC.

This clonotype occurred many times. The genes are TRBV5-1 and TRBJ1-3; 11 bases are a match to TRBD1. The CDR3 totals 15 residues. The germline gives CDR1 SGHRS, CDR2 YFSETQ. V shed 4 bases and J 4 bases; nucleotides not matched to a gene: 4. The CDR3 region is CASSQDRGPGNTIYF. The DNA for the CDR3 is TGCGCCAGCAGCCAGGACAGGGGGCCCGGAAACACCATATATTTT.

The chain links TRBV30 to TRBJ1-6; D not certain. The germline CDR1 and CDR2 sequences are GTSNPN and SVGIG (reference sequence). Trimming stripped 1 base from V and 9 bases from J, with 13 bases between. This CDR3 has 14 residues. The chain's CDR3 is CAWSGTSVGSPLHF. The CDR3 DNA is TGTGCCTGGAGTGGAACGTCCGTAGGTTCACCCCTCCACTTT.

The chain employs TRBV7-9 and TRBJ2-5; TRBD1 is a possible D gene (6 bases). V lost 0 bases and J 4 bases, leaving 15 bases between the germline ends. This CDR3 comprises 16 residues. Looked up from germline, CDR1 is SEHNR and CDR2 is FQNEAQ (reference sequence). CDR3 nucleotides: TGTGCCAGCAGCTTAGCCAGGGGTAAACCACGAGAGACCCAGTACTTC. It yields the protein CASSLARGKPRETQYF.

This clonotype was detected many times. V usage is TRBV5-1 and J usage is TRBJ1-1, with TRBD1 matching over 11 bases. The germline gives CDR1 SGHRS, CDR2 YFSETQ. Trimming cost V 8 bases and J 4 bases; bases outside gene matches: 7. The CDR3 runs to 14 residues. This CDR3 reads CASRMGQGVTEAFF. The CDR3 DNA sequence: TGCGCCAGTAGAATGGGACAGGGGGTCACTGAAGCTTTCTTT.

The rearrangement uses TRBV4-1 and TRBJ1-2; 7 bases fit TRBD1. V shed 1 base and J 7 bases; nucleotides not matched to a gene: 6. Germline V gene lookup returns CDR1 MGHRA and CDR2 YSYEKL. The CDR3 consists of 14 residues. The CDR3 is CASSQVQGVVGYTF. The CDR3 region has the DNA TGCGCCAGCAGCCAAGTTCAGGGGGTCGTTGGCTACACCTTC.

At least ten counts were recorded for this clonotype. V gene TRBV11-2 combines with J gene TRBJ2-3; 9 bases fit TRBD2. The CDR3 totals 15 residues. Germline values: CDR1 SGHAT, CDR2 FQNNGV. V lost 4 bases and J lost 3; bases outside the gene matches: 5. The CDR3 region is CASSSQREETDTQYF. DNA of the CDR3: TGTGCCAGCAGCTCCCAGCGGGAGGAGACAGATACGCAGTATTTT.

This clonotype was recorded at least ten times. The CDR3 DNA reads as TGCAGCGTTGATTCTAGCGGGGTCACAGATACGCAGTATTTT. It translates to CSVDSSGVTDTQYF. J is TRBJ2-3 and V is TRBV29-1; 9 bases fit TRBD2. V lost 3 bases and J lost 2; bases outside the gene matches: 3. The CDR3 is made up of 14 amino acids. Germline CDR1 is SQVTM and CDR2 is ANQGSEA.

This clonotype was observed many times. The V call is TRBV12-3 or TRBV12-4, the J call TRBJ2-3, with 7 bases identical to TRBD1. The CDR3 contains 14 residues. V gave up 7 bases and J gave up 0 bases; unmatched junction bases: 4. The CDR3 here is CASTEGASTDTQYF. The DNA for the CDR3 is TGTGCCAGCACCGAGGGGGCTAGCACAGATACGCAGTATTTT.

This clonotype was seen at least ten times. The chain joins TRBV20-1 to TRBJ1-1; D perhaps matches TRBD1 (5 bases). This CDR3 is built from 15 residues. CDR1 DFQATT and CDR2 SNEGSKA come from the germline V gene (reference sequence). The ends were cut back, 1 base at V and 3 bases at J, with 15 bases in the middle. CDR3 loop: CSARGVDGADTEAFF. DNA of the CDR3: TGCAGTGCTAGAGGGGTCGACGGGGCAGACACTGAAGCTTTCTTT.

This clonotype came up many times. The rearrangement uses TRBV6-1 and TRBJ2-2; D might be TRBD1 (6 bases). V lost 5 bases, J lost 2 bases, and 15 bases lay in between. The germline CDR1 and CDR2 sequences are MNHNS and SASEGT. The CDR3 has 16 residues. The CDR3 nucleotides read TGTGCCAGCAGTAAGCTCAGGGGATCTAACACCGGGGAGCTGTTTTTT. This gives the protein CASSKLRGSNTGELFF.

This clonotype was counted a few times. The gene calls are TRBV7-2 and TRBJ2-1; D not certain. V was pared by 5 bases and J by 0 bases, with 17 bases between. This CDR3 has 17 amino acids. Germline-derived CDR1 and CDR2 are SGHTA and FQGNSA. The CDR3 region is CASSRRSRASSYNEQFF. For the CDR3, the DNA is TGTGCCAGCAGCCGACGATCTCGGGCGAGCTCCTACAATGAGCAGTTCTTC. The full variable domain, in which reference TRBV7-2 and TRBJ2-1 provide the parts outside the CDR3, is GAGVSQSPSNKVTEKGKDVELRCDPISGHTALYWYRQSLGQGLEFLIYFQGNSAPDKSGLPSDRFSAERTGGSVSTLTIQRTQQEDSAVYLCASSRRSRASSYNEQFFGPGTRLTVL.

In its sample, this clonotype was seen many times. The chain uses TRBV20-1 and TRBJ1-4; D gene unclear. Germline V gene sequence: CDR1 DFQATT, CDR2 SNEGSKA (reference sequence). Trimming took 4 bases from V and 5 from J, leaving 17 bases between them. This CDR3 spans 15 amino acids. CDR3 bases: TGCAGTGCTATGAAGTTAGGCGCCCTGAATGAAAAACTGTTTTTT. It is translated as CSAMKLGALNEKLFF.

The sample holds a few counts of this clonotype. The chain couples TRBV2 to TRBJ2-7, with D uncertain. Trimming took 2 bases from V and 4 from J, leaving 9 bases between them. This CDR3 contains 13 residues. Germline CDR1 is SNHLY and CDR2 is FYNNEI. The CDR3 loop reads CASSERLRYEQYF. In DNA form, the CDR3 reads TGTGCCAGCAGTGAACGGCTCAGATACGAGCAGTACTTC.

This clonotype was detected many times. The V call is TRBV6-5, the J call TRBJ2-7; 7 bases line up with TRBD1. Germline assignment: CDR1 MNHEY and CDR2 SVGAGI. Trimming cost V 6 bases and J 6 bases; bases outside gene matches: 5. The CDR3 runs to 12 residues. Here the CDR3 reads CASRGTVAEQYF. The CDR3 DNA sequence: TGTGCCAGCAGGGGGACAGTGGCCGAGCAGTACTTC.